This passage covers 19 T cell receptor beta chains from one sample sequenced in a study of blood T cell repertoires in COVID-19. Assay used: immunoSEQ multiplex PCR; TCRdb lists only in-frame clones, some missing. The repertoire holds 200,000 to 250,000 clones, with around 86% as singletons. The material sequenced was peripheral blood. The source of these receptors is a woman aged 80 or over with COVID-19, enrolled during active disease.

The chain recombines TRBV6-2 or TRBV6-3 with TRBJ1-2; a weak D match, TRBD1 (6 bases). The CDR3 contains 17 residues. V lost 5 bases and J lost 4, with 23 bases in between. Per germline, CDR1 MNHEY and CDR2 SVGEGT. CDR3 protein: CASSLQGLDAVLYGYTF. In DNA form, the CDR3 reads TGTGCCAGCAGTCTTCAGGGGTTGGATGCTGTGCTCTATGGCTACACCTTC.

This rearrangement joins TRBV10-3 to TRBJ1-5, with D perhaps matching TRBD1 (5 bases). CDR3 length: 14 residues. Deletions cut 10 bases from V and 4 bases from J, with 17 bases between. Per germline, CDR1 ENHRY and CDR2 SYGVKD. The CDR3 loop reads CATRGGTENQPQHF. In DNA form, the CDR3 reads TGTGCCACTCGGGGGGGGACCGAAAATCAGCCCCAGCATTTT.

CDR3 sequence reads: CASSYDLAGGQTETQYF. The DNA for the CDR3 is TGTGCCAGCAGTTACGACCTAGCGGGGGGGCAGACAGAGACCCAGTACTTC. The genes are TRBV6-2 or TRBV6-3 and TRBJ2-5, with 12 bases aligning to TRBD2. V was pared by 2 bases and J by 4 bases, with 8 bases of the junction left unmatched. This CDR3 is built from 17 residues. Germline V gene data show CDR1 as MNHEY and CDR2 as SVGEGT.

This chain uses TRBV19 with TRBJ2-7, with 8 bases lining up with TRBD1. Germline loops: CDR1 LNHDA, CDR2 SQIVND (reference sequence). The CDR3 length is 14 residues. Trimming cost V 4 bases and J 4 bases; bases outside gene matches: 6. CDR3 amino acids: CASSNRGAAYEQYF. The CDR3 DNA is TGTGCCAGTAGTAACAGGGGGGCCGCGTACGAGCAGTACTTC.

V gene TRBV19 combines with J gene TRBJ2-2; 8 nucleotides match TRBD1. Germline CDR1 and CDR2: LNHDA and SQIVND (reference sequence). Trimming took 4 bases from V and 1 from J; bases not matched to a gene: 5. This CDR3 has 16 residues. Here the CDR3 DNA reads TGTGCCAGTAGTACGTCCGGGACAGGGAACACCGGGGAGCTGTTTTTT. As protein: CASSTSGTGNTGELFF.

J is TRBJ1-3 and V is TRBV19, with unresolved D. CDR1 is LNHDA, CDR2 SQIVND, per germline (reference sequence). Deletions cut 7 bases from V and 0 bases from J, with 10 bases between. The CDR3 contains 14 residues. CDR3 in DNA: TGTGCCAGTACCGGCGGCTTCTCTGGAAACACCATATATTTT. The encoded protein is CASTGGFSGNTIYF.

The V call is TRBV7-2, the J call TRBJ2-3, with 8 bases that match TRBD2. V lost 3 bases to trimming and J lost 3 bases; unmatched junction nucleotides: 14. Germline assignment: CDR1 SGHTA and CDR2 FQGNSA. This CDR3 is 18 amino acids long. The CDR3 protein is CASSLTLPSGGRTDTQYF. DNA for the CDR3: TGTGCCAGCAGCTTGACCCTCCCAAGCGGGGGCCGAACAGATACGCAGTATTTT.

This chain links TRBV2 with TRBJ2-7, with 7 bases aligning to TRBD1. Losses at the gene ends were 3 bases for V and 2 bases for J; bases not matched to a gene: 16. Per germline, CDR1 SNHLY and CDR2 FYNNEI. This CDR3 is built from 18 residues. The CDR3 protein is CASSDSPPWAGGAYEQYF. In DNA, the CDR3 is TGTGCCAGCAGTGATTCTCCCCCATGGGCAGGGGGAGCCTACGAGCAGTACTTC.

CDR3 DNA: TGTGCCAGCAGCTTAGTGGCAGGTTTATATGGCTACACCTTC. Translating gives CASSLVAGLYGYTF. J is TRBJ1-2 and V is TRBV7-8; the D is unclear. This CDR3 contains 14 residues. V lost 1 base to trimming and J lost 5 bases, with 11 bases between them. Per the germline V gene, CDR1 is SGHVS and CDR2 is FQNEAQ.

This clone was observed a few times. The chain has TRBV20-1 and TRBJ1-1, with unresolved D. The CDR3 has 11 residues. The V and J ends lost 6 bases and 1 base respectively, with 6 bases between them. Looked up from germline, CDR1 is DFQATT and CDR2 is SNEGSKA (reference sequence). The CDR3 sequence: CSARENTEAFF. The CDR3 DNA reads TGCAGTGCCCGGGAGAACACTGAAGCTTTCTTT.

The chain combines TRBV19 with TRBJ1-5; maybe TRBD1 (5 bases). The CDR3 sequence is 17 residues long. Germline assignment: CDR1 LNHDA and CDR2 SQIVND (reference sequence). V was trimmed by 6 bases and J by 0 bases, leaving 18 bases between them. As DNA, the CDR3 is TGTGCCAGTAGCGAACTGAAGACAGCCTATAGCAATCAGCCCCAGCATTTT. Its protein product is CASSELKTAYSNQPQHF.

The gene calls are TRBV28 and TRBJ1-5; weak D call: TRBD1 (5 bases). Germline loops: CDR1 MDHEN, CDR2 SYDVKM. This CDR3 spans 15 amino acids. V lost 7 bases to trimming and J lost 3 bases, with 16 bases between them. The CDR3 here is CASMGGGPYNQPQHF. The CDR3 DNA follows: TGTGCCAGCATGGGCGGGGGTCCCTACAATCAGCCCCAGCATTTT.

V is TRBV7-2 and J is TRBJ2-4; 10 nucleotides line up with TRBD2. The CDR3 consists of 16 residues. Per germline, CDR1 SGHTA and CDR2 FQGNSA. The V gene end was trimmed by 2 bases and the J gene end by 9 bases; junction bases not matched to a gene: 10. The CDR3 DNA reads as TGTGCCAGCAGCTTAAGAAACCTAGCGGGGGTGGCCATTCAGTACTTC. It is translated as CASSLRNLAGVAIQYF. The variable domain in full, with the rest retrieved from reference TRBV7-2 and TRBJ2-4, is GAGVSQSPSNKVTEKGKDVELRCDPISGHTALYWYRQSLGQGLEFLIYFQGNSAPDKSGLPSDRFSAERTGGSVSTLTIQRTQQEDSAVYLCASSLRNLAGVAIQYFGAGTRLSVL.

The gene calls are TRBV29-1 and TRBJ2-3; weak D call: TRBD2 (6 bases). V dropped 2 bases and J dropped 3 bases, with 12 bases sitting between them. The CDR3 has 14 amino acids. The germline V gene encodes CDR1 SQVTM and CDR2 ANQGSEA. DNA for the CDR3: TGCAGCGTTGAATCTCCGGGACTGACAGATACGCAGTATTTT. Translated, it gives CSVESPGLTDTQYF.

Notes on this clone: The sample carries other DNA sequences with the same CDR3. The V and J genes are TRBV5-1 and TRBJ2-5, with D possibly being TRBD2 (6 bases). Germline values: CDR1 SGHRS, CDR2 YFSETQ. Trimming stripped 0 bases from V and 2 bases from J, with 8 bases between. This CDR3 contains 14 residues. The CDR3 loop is CASSLVGGQETQYF. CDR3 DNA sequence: TGCGCCAGCAGCTTGGTCGGGGGTCAAGAGACCCAGTACTTC.

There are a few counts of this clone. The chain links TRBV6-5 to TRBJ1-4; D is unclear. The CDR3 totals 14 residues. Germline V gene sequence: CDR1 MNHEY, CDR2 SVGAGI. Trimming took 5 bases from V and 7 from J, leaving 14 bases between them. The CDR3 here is CASSIGGYGEKLFF. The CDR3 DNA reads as TGTGCCAGCAGTATCGGAGGGTACGGTGAAAAACTGTTTTTT.

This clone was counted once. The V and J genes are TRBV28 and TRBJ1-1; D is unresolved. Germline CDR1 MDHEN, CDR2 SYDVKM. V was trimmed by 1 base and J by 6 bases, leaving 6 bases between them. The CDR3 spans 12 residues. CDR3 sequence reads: CASSLYMAEAFF. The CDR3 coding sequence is TGTGCCAGCAGTTTATACATGGCTGAAGCTTTCTTT.

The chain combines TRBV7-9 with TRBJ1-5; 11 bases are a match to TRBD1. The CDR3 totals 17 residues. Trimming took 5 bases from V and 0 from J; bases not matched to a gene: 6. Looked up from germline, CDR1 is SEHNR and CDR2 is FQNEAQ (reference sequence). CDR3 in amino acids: CASSRTGGAYSNQPQHF. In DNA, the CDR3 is TGTGCCAGCAGCAGGACAGGGGGCGCCTATAGCAATCAGCCCCAGCATTTT. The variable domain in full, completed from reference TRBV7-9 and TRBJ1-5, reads DTGVSQNPRHKITKRGQNVTFRCDPISEHNRLYWYRQTLGQGPEFLTYFQNEAQLEKSRLLSDRFSAERPKGSFSTLEIQRTEQGDSAMYLCASSRTGGAYSNQPQHFGDGTRLSIL.

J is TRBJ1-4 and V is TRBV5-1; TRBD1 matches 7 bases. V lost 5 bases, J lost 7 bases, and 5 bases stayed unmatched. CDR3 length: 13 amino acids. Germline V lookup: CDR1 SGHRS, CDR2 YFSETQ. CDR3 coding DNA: TGCGCCAGCAGTCAACAGGGGACTGAAAAACTGTTTTTT. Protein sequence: CASSQQGTEKLFF.